This T cell receptor beta chain was documented in a study of identical twins. The CDR3 sequence is 12 residues long. Germline V gene lookup returns CDR1 DFQATT and CDR2 SNEGSKA (reference sequence). J lost 11 bases, V lost 4 bases, and 8 bases had no gene match. TCRdb analysed the 5' RACE reads with MiXCR anew, one entry per CDR3 protein. The sample includes roughly 250,000 distinct CDR3 sequences, approximately 8% of them seen just once. These data also formed part of another study, on yellow fever vaccine responses in identical twins.

Sequenced: CD8+ T cells sorted from blood. V is TRBV20-1 and J is TRBJ2-1; 7 bases line up with TRBD2. The sequence was collected from a woman aged 18-29 years in good health. Here the CDR3 DNA reads TGCAGTGCTACCCCCCGGACTAGGCAGCAGTTCTTC. Translation: CSATPRTRQQFF.